This TCR beta chain originates from a study of glioma-infiltrating T cells. This clonotype was counted a few times. Its antigen remains unknown. Study results and caveats: Non-neoplastic patients had below-expected tissue-blood divergence, while all gliomas exceeded expectation.

Trimming cost V 4 bases and J 4 bases, with 8 bases left between them. The CDR3 covers 13 residues. TCR alpha and beta CDR3 regions were amplified from RNA using iRepertoire nested multiplex PCR. One-step reverse transcription and amplification started from approximately 100-400 ng of tissue mRNA or PBMC total RNA. TCRdb reanalysed the multiplex PCR reads using MiXCR and keeps one entry per CDR3 protein. The data contain about 130,000 distinct CDR3 sequences, 20% to 25% of them singletons. Specimen: glioma tissue, nonneoplastic brain tissue, or PBMCs (not recorded which). The rearrangement joins TRBV12-3 or TRBV12-4 to TRBJ1-5, with D uncertain. This TCR was recovered from a human donor with low-grade glioma or glioblastoma, undergoing nonglioma brain surgery, or in good health (not recorded which). The CDR3 protein is CASSSGRNQPQHF. The CDR3 DNA reads TGTGCCAGCAGTTCCGGAAGGAATCAGCCCCAGCATTTT.